Listed below are T cell receptor beta chains from one sample, sequenced in a study of T cells in Graves' hyperthyroidism and ophthalmopathy. TCRdb reanalysed the multiplex PCR reads using MiXCR and keeps one entry per CDR3 protein. In the table there are fewer than 450,000 distinct CDR3 sequences, approximately 17% of which are singletons. The material sequenced was blood. The receptors originated from a woman younger than 45 with Graves' hyperthyroidism that later progressed to Graves' ophthalmopathy. Both conserved end residues are trimmed from each CDR3. Fields, in order: J gene, V gene, CDR3 protein.

J: TRBJ1-6
V: TRBV12-3/TRBV12-4
CDR3: ASSGTGGQNSPLH

J: TRBJ1-5
V: TRBV20-1
CDR3: SARDARQGGQPQH

J: TRBJ2-1
V: TRBV28
CDR3: ASGSGSHNEQF

J: TRBJ2-3
V: TRBV9
CDR3: ASSVAPDRDRGTDTQY

J: TRBJ2-3
V: TRBV3-1
CDR3: ASSQEDGRAIGTDTQY

J: TRBJ2-1
V: TRBV5-1
CDR3: ASSLIQQCNEQF

J: TRBJ1-1
V: TRBV19
CDR3: ASSSTFLVRLGATEAF

J: TRBJ2-7
V: TRBV27
CDR3: ASSTSGLGEQY

J: TRBJ2-3
V: TRBV7-9
CDR3: ASSQGQTDTQY

J: TRBJ1-5
V: TRBV24-1
CDR3: ATSESDYYSNQPQH

J: TRBJ2-7
V: TRBV5-1
CDR3: ASSFIGGPSYEQY

J: TRBJ1-5
V: TRBV19
CDR3: ASSIPGTAEPQH

J: TRBJ1-5
V: TRBV6-2/TRBV6-3
CDR3: ASSDNSNQPQH

J: TRBJ2-5
V: TRBV6-2/TRBV6-3
CDR3: ASRTPGGSMGETQY

J: TRBJ1-4
V: TRBV4-1
CDR3: ASSLSPPRATNEKLF

J: TRBJ2-4
V: TRBV27
CDR3: ASSVTGLAKNIQY

J: TRBJ1-5
V: TRBV12-3/TRBV12-4
CDR3: ASSHGSNQPQH

J: TRBJ2-5
V: TRBV5-4
CDR3: ASSYGTSGNQETQY

J: TRBJ2-7
V: TRBV6-1
CDR3: ASSWGGGASYEQY

J: TRBJ2-3
V: TRBV10-3
CDR3: ASGTSGTDTQY